This T cell receptor beta chain was sequenced during a study of tumour-infiltrating T cells in Burkitt lymphoma. V was cut by 7 bases and J by 6 bases, with 9 bases left in between. CDR1 is LNHDA, CDR2 SQIVND, per germline (reference sequence). This CDR3 region has 11 residues. Produced via immunoSEQ multiplex PCR; TCRdb's table is partial and in-frame only. The table has over a thousand clones, around 15% seen once. This clone was counted between two and nine times. The receptor was derived from a human donor with Burkitt lymphoma. Sequencing was done on a sample of tumor tissue. The J gene is TRBJ1-2, the V gene TRBV19; possibly TRBD1 for D (5 bases). The CDR3 DNA reads as TGTGCCAGTAAAAGGGACGATGGCTACACCTTC. Its protein is CASKRDDGYTF.